This TCR beta chain was captured by sequencing in a study of siplizumab effects on memory and regulatory T cells. Study-level points and caveats: Mean Treg-derived proportions of mappable alloreactive CD4+ clones were roughly 69% for siplizumab and roughly 30% for controls. Naive or memory phenotype assignment was not possible for roughly 75-96% of proliferating CD4+ or CD8+ clones. Whether proliferating Tregs in siplizumab cultures suppress was not functionally confirmed. Siplizumab significantly decreased alloreactive sequences from unstimulated CD4+ memory cells.

Germline assignment: CDR1 SGHRS and CDR2 YFSETQ. This CDR3 comprises 14 residues. The ends were cut back, 2 bases at V and 8 bases at J, with 13 bases in the middle. Clones were sequenced by immunoSEQ multiplex PCR, and TCRdb holds only the in-frame ones, with some missing. Among over 70,000 clones, just under 95% were seen once, and the ten largest hold around 18%. On this clone itself: The antigen remains unidentified. The sample has other DNA sequences that encode this CDR3 too.

The chain joins TRBV5-1 to TRBJ2-2; D might be TRBD2 (7 bases). Material for sequencing was CD8+ T cells sorted from blood. The sequence came from a human donor in good health. This chain's CDR3 is CASSFGGASGELFF. In DNA, the CDR3 is TGCGCCAGCAGCTTTGGGGGGGCTTCGGGGGAGCTGTTTTTT.